This TCR beta chain emerged from a study of monozygotic twins with inflammatory bowel disease. The length of the CDR3 is 13 residues. Per the germline V gene, CDR1 is SGHRS and CDR2 is YFSETQ. Eight separate reactions for every sample produced the cDNA. TCRdb re-called the 5' RACE reads and shows each CDR3 protein once, DNA omitted. In total, the table holds just over 300,000 distinct CDR3 sequences. The sequencing input was blood. The chain is built from TRBV5-1 and TRBJ2-7. The sequence derives from a human donor with ulcerative colitis or Crohn's disease, or a healthy co-twin of an affected twin (not recorded which). The CDR3 sequence: CASSLASLGEQYF.